This T cell receptor (beta chain) was recorded in a study of T cell responses to AZD1222 COVID-19 vaccine. Germline V gene lookup returns CDR1 LNHDA and CDR2 SQIVND (reference sequence). Trimming left V 5 bases short and J 9 bases short, with 11 bases between. The CDR3 has 12 residues. Clones were sequenced by immunoSEQ multiplex PCR, and TCRdb holds only the in-frame ones, with some missing. The table has over 110,000 clones, roughly 88% seen once; the top ten hold 1.5% to 2%. The chain is built from TRBV19 and TRBJ2-1; D unclear. Sequences were derived from peripheral blood, sampled 28 days after the second AZD1222 dose. The receptor was derived from an adult who received the AZD1222 COVID-19 vaccine. The CDR3 sequence: CASSAFDGEQFF. The CDR3 coding sequence is TGTGCCAGTAGTGCGTTCGACGGTGAGCAGTTCTTC. The full variable domain, completed using reference TRBV19 and TRBJ2-1, is DGGITQSPKYLFRKEGQNVTLSCEQNLNHDAMYWYRQDPGQGLRLIYYSQIVNDFQKGDIAEGYSVSREKKESFPLTVTSAQKNPTAFYLCASSAFDGEQFFGPGTRLTVL.